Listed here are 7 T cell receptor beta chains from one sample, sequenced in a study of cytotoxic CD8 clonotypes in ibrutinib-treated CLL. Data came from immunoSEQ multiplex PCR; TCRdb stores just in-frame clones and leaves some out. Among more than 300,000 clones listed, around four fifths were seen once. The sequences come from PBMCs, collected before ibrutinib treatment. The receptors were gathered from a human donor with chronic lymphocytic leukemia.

CDR3 sequence: CASSSGRVETQYF. As DNA, the CDR3 is TGTGCCAGCAGCTCTGGACGGGTGGAGACCCAGTACTTC. The chain couples TRBV14 to TRBJ2-5; D is uncertain. The V gene's germline CDR1 is SGHDN and CDR2 FVKESK. The CDR3 runs to 13 residues. Trimming removed 5 bases from V and 5 bases from J, with 12 bases in between.

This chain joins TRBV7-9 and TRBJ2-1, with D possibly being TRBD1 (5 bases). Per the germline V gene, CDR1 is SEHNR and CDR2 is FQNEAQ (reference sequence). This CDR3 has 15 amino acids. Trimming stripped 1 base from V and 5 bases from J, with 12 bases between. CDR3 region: CASSLGAGWNNEQFF. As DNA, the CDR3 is TGTGCCAGCAGCTTAGGGGCAGGGTGGAACAATGAGCAGTTCTTC.

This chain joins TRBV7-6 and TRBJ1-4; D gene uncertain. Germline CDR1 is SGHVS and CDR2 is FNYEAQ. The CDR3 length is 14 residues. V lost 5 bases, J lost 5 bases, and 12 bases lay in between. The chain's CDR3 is CASSRTGLNEKLFF. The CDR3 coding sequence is TGTGCCAGCAGCCGAACGGGCTTGAATGAAAAACTGTTTTTT.

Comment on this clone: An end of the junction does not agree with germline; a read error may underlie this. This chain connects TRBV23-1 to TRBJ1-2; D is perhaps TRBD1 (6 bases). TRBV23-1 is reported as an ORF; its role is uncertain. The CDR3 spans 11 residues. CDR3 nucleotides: TGCGCCCATCCCCTTGGGGGGGCCCTCAACTTC. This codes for CAHPLGGALNF.

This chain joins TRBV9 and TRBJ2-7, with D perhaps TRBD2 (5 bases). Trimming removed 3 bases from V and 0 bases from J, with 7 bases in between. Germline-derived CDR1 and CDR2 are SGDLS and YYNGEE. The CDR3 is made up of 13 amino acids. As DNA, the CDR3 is TGTGCCAGCAGCGACCGGGACTCCTACGAGCAGTACTTC. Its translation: CASSDRDSYEQYF.

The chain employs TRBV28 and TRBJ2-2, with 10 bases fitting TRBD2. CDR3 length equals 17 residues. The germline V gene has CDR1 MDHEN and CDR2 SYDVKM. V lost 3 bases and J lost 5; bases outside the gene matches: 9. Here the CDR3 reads CASSLSSGLAQTGELFF. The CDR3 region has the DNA TGTGCCAGCAGTTTGAGCTCGGGACTAGCGCAGACCGGGGAGCTGTTTTTT.

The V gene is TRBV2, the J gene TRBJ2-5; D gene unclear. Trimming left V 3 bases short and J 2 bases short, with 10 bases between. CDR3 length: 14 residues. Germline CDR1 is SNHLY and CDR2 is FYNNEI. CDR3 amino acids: CASSELARQETQYF. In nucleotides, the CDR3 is TGTGCCAGCAGTGAGTTAGCTAGACAAGAGACCCAGTACTTC.